Presented here are 23 T cell receptor beta chains from one specimen sequenced in a study of blood T cell repertoires in COVID-19. The method was immunoSEQ multiplex PCR; TCRdb's version includes in-frame clones alone and lacks a portion of them. The sample holds under 130,000 clones, approximately 79% seen once. The sample consisted of peripheral blood. All receptors derive from an older man with active or convalescent COVID-19.

The genes are TRBV27 and TRBJ1-2; 7 positions match TRBD1. The V gene end was trimmed by 5 bases and the J gene end by 8 bases; junction bases not matched to a gene: 23. CDR1 is MNHEY and CDR2 is SMNVEV in the germline V gene (reference sequence). The CDR3 has 18 amino acids. CDR3 coding DNA: TGTGCCAGCAGTGCAAAGAACCGGGCCCCAAAGGGGGCTTTCGGCTACACCTTC. This encodes CASSAKNRAPKGAFGYTF.

This chain uses TRBV28 with TRBJ2-1; 10 nucleotides match TRBD2. Germline V CDR1 and CDR2: MDHEN, SYDVKM. Trimming took 8 bases from V and 7 from J; bases not matched to a gene: 14. The CDR3 runs to 16 residues. This chain's CDR3 is CASLGISSGSRNEQFF. CDR3 DNA: TGTGCCAGCCTCGGGATTTCTAGCGGGAGCCGGAATGAGCAGTTCTTC.

The chain carries TRBV3-1 (or the pseudogene TRBV3-2) and TRBJ1-2, with a weak D call TRBD1 (5 bases). The germline CDR1 and CDR2 sequences are LGHDT and YNNKEL (reference sequence). Trimming left V 0 bases short and J 4 bases short, with 9 bases between. The CDR3 has 14 residues. The chain's CDR3 is CASSQDGARYGYTF. Here the CDR3 DNA reads TGTGCCAGCAGCCAAGATGGGGCACGCTATGGCTACACCTTC.

This clone occurred once. The chain has TRBV4-1 and TRBJ2-5, with D possibly TRBD2 on 6 matching bases. This CDR3 has 17 amino acids. Trimming took off 1 base at V and 0 bases at J, with 15 bases between the two ends. In germline, CDR1 is MGHRA, CDR2 YSYEKL. The CDR3 loop reads CASSQVHGGAYQETQYF. CDR3 nucleotide sequence: TGCGCCAGCAGCCAAGTCCACGGCGGGGCCTACCAAGAGACCCAGTACTTC.

The sample holds a few counts of this clone. CDR3 coding DNA: TGTGCCAGTCAGGGGTTCTCCGGGACAGTTTTAGCAGATGGCTACACCTTC. This translates into CASQGFSGTVLADGYTF. This chain links TRBV5-4 with TRBJ1-2; 7 nucleotides align to TRBD1. CDR3 size: 17 residues. Germline V gene lookup returns CDR1 SGHNT and CDR2 YYREEE (reference sequence). V was pared by 8 bases and J by 6 bases, with 22 bases of the junction left unmatched.

This chain connects TRBV28 to TRBJ2-1; D unresolved. CDR3 length equals 15 residues. Germline V lookup: CDR1 MDHEN, CDR2 SYDVKM. V dropped 6 bases and J dropped 4 bases, with 16 bases sitting between them. CDR3: CASSPPAGQYNEQFF. The CDR3, as DNA: TGTGCCAGCAGCCCCCCTGCTGGTCAGTACAATGAGCAGTTCTTC.

The chain joins TRBV6-5 to TRBJ1-2, with D perhaps matching TRBD1 (5 bases). The CDR3 totals 14 residues. Trimming removed 2 bases at V and 4 bases at J, with 11 bases between. Germline V CDR1 and CDR2: MNHEY, SVGAGI. This CDR3 reads CASSYAGVVYGYTF. CDR3 DNA: TGTGCCAGCAGTTACGCGGGGGTCGTCTATGGCTACACCTTC.

This chain joins TRBV5-1 and TRBJ2-1, with 12 bases aligning to TRBD2. The V gene's germline CDR1 is SGHRS and CDR2 YFSETQ. With V trimmed by 2 bases and J by 7 bases, 4 bases remained unmatched. There are 15 residues in the CDR3. As DNA, the CDR3 is TGCGCCAGCAGCTTCCTAGCGGGGGGGCATAATGAGCAGTTCTTC. Its translation: CASSFLAGGHNEQFF.

The chain couples TRBV5-4 to TRBJ1-5; TRBD1 agrees at 7 bases. After removal of 0 bases from V and 4 bases from J, the junction contained 1 base not matched to a gene. The V gene's germline CDR1 is SGHNT and CDR2 YYREEE (reference sequence). The CDR3 runs 14 residues. The DNA for the CDR3 is TGTGCCAGCAGCTTGGACAGGGGTAATCAGCCCCAGCATTTT. Protein: CASSLDRGNQPQHF.

This clone was found many times. The rearrangement links TRBV9 to TRBJ1-2; D is undetermined. V gave up 0 bases and J gave up 4 bases, with 7 bases separating them. Germline V gene sequence: CDR1 SGDLS, CDR2 YYNGEE. The CDR3 loop spans 13 amino acids. The CDR3 DNA reads TGTGCCAGCAGCGTAGGAGGGTTCTATGGCTACACCTTC. Its translation: CASSVGGFYGYTF.

CDR3 DNA: TGTGCCAGCAGTACCCGGCCTAGCAGTTCACCCCTCCACTTT. This translates into CASSTRPSSSPLHF. V is TRBV2 and J is TRBJ1-6, with unresolved D. Looked up from germline, CDR1 is SNHLY and CDR2 is FYNNEI. The CDR3 has 14 amino acids. V lost 5 bases, J lost 9 bases, and 14 bases lay in between. The variable domain in full, with the rest retrieved from reference TRBV2 and TRBJ1-6, is EPEVTQTPSHQVTQMGQEVILRCVPISNHLYFYWYRQILGQKVEFLVSFYNNEISEKSEIFDDQFSVERPDGSNFTLKIRSTKLEDSAMYFCASSTRPSSSPLHFGNGTRLTVT.

The V and J genes are TRBV6-5 and TRBJ2-7, with 9 bases lining up with TRBD1. This CDR3 spans 15 amino acids. Germline-derived CDR1 and CDR2 are MNHEY and SVGAGI. Germline trimming cut 8 bases from V and 5 bases from J; bases unmatched to any gene: 13. The CDR3 nucleotides are TGTGCCAGCTTTAGAGCGGGACAGGGTATTGACGAGCAGTACTTC. Translation: CASFRAGQGIDEQYF.

A single count supports this clone. V and J are TRBV18 and TRBJ1-2; weak D call: TRBD1 (6 bases). The CDR3 extends over 13 amino acids. Germline V gene data show CDR1 as KGHSH and CDR2 as LQKENI. V was clipped by 0 bases and J by 7 bases, with 9 bases between them. The CDR3 is CASSPPRGGGYTF. The CDR3 DNA sequence: TGTGCCAGCTCACCACCCAGGGGTGGTGGCTACACCTTC.

This clone was recorded a few times. This rearrangement joins TRBV5-1 to TRBJ2-2; 10 bases map to TRBD2. The junction had 1 base not matched to a gene; V was cut back by 2 bases and J by 3 bases. The CDR3 consists of 15 residues. Germline V gives CDR1 SGHRS, CDR2 YFSETQ. The CDR3 DNA reads as TGCGCCAGCAGCTTCCTAGCGGGAGACACCGGGGAGCTGTTTTTT. It encodes CASSFLAGDTGELFF.

The chain recombines TRBV15 with TRBJ1-5; a possible D gene is TRBD1 (6 bases). The CDR3 is 15 residues long. The germline CDR1 and CDR2 sequences are LNHNV and YYDKDF (reference sequence). V lost 1 base to trimming and J lost 4 bases, with 11 bases between them. The CDR3, as DNA: TGTGCCACCAGCAGAGGAGGGGGGGCAAATCAGCCCCAGCATTTT. Translating it yields CATSRGGGANQPQHF. Combining the CDR3 with reference TRBV15 and TRBJ1-5 gives the whole variable domain DAMVIQNPRYQVTQFGKPVTLSCSQTLNHNVMYWYQQKSSQAPKLLFHYYDKDFNNEADTPDNFQSRRPNTSFCFLDIRSPGLGDTAMYLCATSRGGGANQPQHFGDGTRLSIL.

The genes are TRBV6-5 and TRBJ1-2; 10 bases match TRBD1. With V trimmed by 6 bases and J by 7 bases, 8 bases remained unmatched. CDR3 length: 14 amino acids. Germline CDR1 is MNHEY and CDR2 is SVGAGI. DNA for the CDR3: TGTGCCAGCAGCACAGGGACAGGGGCGTCTGGCTACACCTTC. Translating it yields CASSTGTGASGYTF.

The chain has TRBV2 and TRBJ1-1, with TRBD1 identical over 8 bases. Losses at the gene ends were 5 bases for V and 0 bases for J; bases not matched to a gene: 11. The CDR3 consists of 17 residues. Germline V lookup: CDR1 SNHLY, CDR2 FYNNEI. This chain's CDR3 is CASSPRAGGGMNTEAFF. The CDR3 DNA is TGTGCCAGCAGTCCGAGGGCAGGGGGCGGCATGAACACTGAAGCTTTCTTT.

The chain employs TRBV7-8 and TRBJ1-2; D uncertain. The CDR3 loop spans 12 amino acids. Trimming pared 1 base from V and 7 bases from J, leaving 7 bases between. Germline V gene sequence: CDR1 SGHVS, CDR2 FQNEAQ. The CDR3 sequence is CASSLDRAGYTF. CDR3 coding DNA: TGTGCCAGCAGCTTAGACCGCGCTGGCTACACCTTC.

V and J are TRBV6-5 and TRBJ1-2, with D possibly matching TRBD1 (6 bases). Trimming shortened V by 2 bases and J by 4 bases, and 11 bases separated the two germline ends. The CDR3 runs 14 residues. Germline CDR1 and CDR2: MNHEY and SVGAGI. The CDR3 loop is CASSYGGVPYGYTF. Here the CDR3 DNA reads TGTGCCAGCAGTTACGGGGGCGTTCCCTATGGCTACACCTTC.

V is TRBV5-1 and J is TRBJ2-5; 11 bases line up with TRBD2. V shed 7 bases, J shed 5 bases, and the junction held 7 bases outside the gene matches. The CDR3 has 14 amino acids. Looked up from germline, CDR1 is SGHRS and CDR2 is YFSETQ. CDR3 in amino acids: CASGVLAGDETQYF. In nucleotides, the CDR3 is TGCGCCAGCGGCGTACTAGCGGGAGATGAGACCCAGTACTTC.

This clone was detected only once. This chain links TRBV7-3 with TRBJ1-1; TRBD1 aligns across 8 bases. J was trimmed by 7 bases and V by 6 bases; bases with no gene match: 4. CDR1 and CDR2 (germline): SGHTA, FQGTGA. The CDR3 spans 12 residues. The CDR3 nucleotides read TGTGCCAGCAGTCAACAGGGGGGTGAAGCTTTCTTT. Translation gives CASSQQGGEAFF.

The chain uses TRBV10-3 and TRBJ1-2; D possibly corresponds to TRBD1 (6 bases). Germline lookup yields CDR1 ENHRY and CDR2 SYGVKD. Trimming took off 2 bases at V and 0 bases at J, with 13 bases between the two ends. The CDR3 loop spans 16 amino acids. The chain's CDR3 is CAISETPGQTNYGYTF. For the CDR3, the DNA is TGTGCCATCAGTGAGACTCCGGGACAAACTAACTATGGCTACACCTTC.

This clone was seen repeatedly, ten times or more. The V and J genes are TRBV5-1 and TRBJ1-5; 10 nucleotides agree with TRBD1. Germline loops: CDR1 SGHRS, CDR2 YFSETQ. V was clipped by 4 bases and J by 4 bases; unmatched bases: 5. This CDR3 has 15 residues. CDR3 DNA: TGCGCCAGCAGCGGAGGGACAGGGGATAATCAGCCCCAGCATTTT. It specifies CASSGGTGDNQPQHF.